A selection of T cell receptor beta chains follows, all from one sample in a study of blood T cell repertoires in COVID-19. The protocol was immunoSEQ multiplex PCR, while the TCRdb copy is restricted to in-frame clones and leaves out a portion. This table has about 50,000 clones, around 86% appearing once. The specimen was peripheral blood. These receptors originate from a woman in her sixties or seventies with acute or convalescent COVID-19. CDR3s include the opening cysteine and the closing phenylalanine or tryptophan. D genes are given only for firm matches. Clone size is given for some rows only: seen once, a few or many times, or a class if the clone is expanded.

j_gene | abundance | v_gene | d_gene | CDR3aa | CDR3nt
TRBJ1-4 | NA | TRBV28 | NA | CASSWVGGSTNEKLFF | TGTGCCAGCAGTTGGGTTGGGGGCTCAACTAATGAAAAACTGTTTTTT
TRBJ1-4 | NA | TRBV5-1 | NA | CASSLERGREKLFF | TGCGCCAGCAGCTTGGAAAGGGGAAGGGAAAAACTGTTTTTT
TRBJ1-1 | medium-sized | TRBV6-5 | NA | CASRKSTGSEAFF | TGTGCCAGCAGGAAATCCACAGGAAGTGAAGCTTTCTTT
TRBJ1-1 | NA | TRBV9 | NA | CASSAREIAVSGNTEAFF | TGTGCCAGCAGCGCCCGAGAAATAGCCGTATCGGGGAACACTGAAGCTTTCTTT
TRBJ1-6 | NA | TRBV27 | NA | CASSLKAATRPLHF | TGTGCCAGCAGTTTAAAGGCAGCGACTAGGCCCCTCCACTTT
TRBJ1-5 | NA | TRBV7-8 | TRBD1 | CASSWTGDQPQHF | TGTGCCAGCAGCTGGACAGGGGATCAGCCCCAGCATTTT
TRBJ2-7 | NA | TRBV7-2 | TRBD2 | CASSASGAGGSYEQYF | TGTGCCAGCAGCGCCTCAGGGGCGGGGGGCTCCTACGAGCAGTACTTC
TRBJ2-7 | NA | TRBV18 | TRBD1 | CASSPGQGNYEQYF | TGTGCCAGCTCACCCGGACAGGGGAACTACGAGCAGTACTTC
TRBJ2-1 | few | TRBV3-1/TRBV3-2 | TRBD2 | CASSQDRLAGYNEQFF | TGTGCCAGCAGCCAAGATCGCCTAGCGGGTTACAATGAGCAGTTCTTC
TRBJ2-3 | NA | TRBV6-6 | TRBD2 | CASSVLAGDTQYF | TGTGCCAGCAGTGTACTAGCGGGGGATACGCAGTATTTT
TRBJ1-1 | NA | TRBV3-1/TRBV3-2 | NA | CASSQAVYYPGHKNTEAFF | TGTGCCAGCAGCCAAGCTGTCTATTATCCGGGACACAAAAACACTGAAGCTTTCTTT
TRBJ1-1 | few | TRBV6-5 | NA | CASSYTGQGAEAFF | TGTGCCAGCAGTTACACCGGACAAGGCGCTGAAGCTTTCTTT
TRBJ1-1 | few | TRBV6-6 | TRBD1 | CASSRQGSEAFF | TGTGCCAGCAGTCGACAGGGATCAGAAGCTTTCTTT
TRBJ2-2 | NA | TRBV5-1 | TRBD1 | CASSLILGTANTGELFF | TGCGCCAGCAGCTTAATATTAGGGACAGCGAACACCGGGGAGCTGTTTTTT
TRBJ1-6 | NA | TRBV9 | NA | CASSVVEGTGSPLHF | TGTGCCAGCAGCGTAGTTGAGGGTACGGGTTCACCCCTCCACTTT
TRBJ2-5 | NA | TRBV5-4 | TRBD2 | CASSPGLAATQETQYF | TGTGCCAGCAGCCCGGGACTAGCGGCAACCCAAGAGACCCAGTACTTC
TRBJ2-1 | NA | TRBV20-1 | NA | CSALWGHEQFF | TGCAGTGCCTTGTGGGGCCATGAGCAGTTCTTC
TRBJ1-5 | NA | TRBV19 | TRBD1 | CASSTDRPSNQPQHF | TGTGCCAGTAGCACGGACAGGCCTAGCAATCAGCCCCAGCATTTT
TRBJ1-5 | NA | TRBV19 | NA | CASSIGPGDRNQPQHF | TGTGCCAGTAGTATTGGTCCAGGGGACCGCAATCAGCCCCAGCATTTT
TRBJ1-5 | NA | TRBV1 | NA | CTSSPNVPSYRDREVGNQPQHF | TGCACCAGCAGCCCAAACGTCCCCTCCTACCGGGACAGGGAGGTAGGCAATCAGCCCCAGCATTTT
TRBJ1-2 | NA | TRBV5-4 | NA | CASSLPSTDYYGYTF | TGTGCCAGCAGCTTGCCCTCGACAGACTACTATGGCTACACCTTC
TRBJ2-1 | NA | TRBV7-7 | TRBD2 | CASSLASGGAYEQFF | TGTGCTAGCAGCCTCGCTAGCGGGGGGGCATATGAGCAGTTCTTC
TRBJ1-1 | NA | TRBV7-6 | TRBD1 | CASSSGMGQGLNTEAFF | TGTGCCAGCAGCTCCGGGATGGGACAGGGATTGAACACTGAAGCTTTCTTT
TRBJ1-4 | NA | TRBV7-9 | TRBD1 | CASRRDNRGHDEKLFF | TGTGCCAGCCGTCGCGATAACAGGGGGCATGATGAAAAACTGTTTTTT